Shown below are 28 T cell receptor beta chains from a single sample sequenced in a study of blood T cell repertoires in COVID-19. Measured with immunoSEQ multiplex PCR; TCRdb has only the in-frame clones, and not every one. Of 200,000 to 300,000 clones in the sample, approximately 85% were seen once. Specimen: peripheral blood. The receptor set was obtained from a man aged 50 or older with COVID-19, enrolled during active disease.

This clone occurred once. CDR3 in DNA: TGTGCCAGCTCAAGGGGCTCCGGGGCCAACGTCCTGACTTTC. Translation: CASSRGSGANVLTF. The V and J genes are TRBV6-6 and TRBJ2-6; possibly TRBD1 for D (5 bases). Deletions cut 8 bases from V and 4 bases from J, with 12 bases between. CDR3 length: 14 residues. Looked up from germline, CDR1 is MNHNY and CDR2 is SVGAGI (reference sequence).

The chain is built from TRBV5-4 and TRBJ2-7; D is unclear. The CDR3 spans 14 residues. V lost 0 bases and J lost 1, with 8 bases in between. From germline, CDR1 is SGHNT and CDR2 YYREEE (reference sequence). CDR3 sequence reads: CASSLEIRSYEQYF. CDR3 DNA sequence: TGTGCCAGCAGCTTGGAAATTAGATCCTACGAGCAGTACTTC.

The DNA for the CDR3 is TGTGCCAGCAGCTTAGCGGAGACAGTGACGCAGTACTTC. Protein: CASSLAETVTQYF. V and J are TRBV7-9 and TRBJ2-7; D might be TRBD1 (5 bases). The ends were cut back, 0 bases at V and 9 bases at J, with 12 bases in the middle. This CDR3 region has 13 residues. From germline, CDR1 is SEHNR and CDR2 FQNEAQ (reference sequence).

The V gene is TRBV10-3, the J gene TRBJ2-1; 11 bases line up with TRBD1. The CDR3 totals 16 residues. The junction had 7 bases not matched to a gene; V was cut back by 2 bases and J by 7 bases. The V gene's germline CDR1 is ENHRY and CDR2 SYGVKD. The CDR3 loop is CAISEVIGTGGNEQFF. The CDR3 DNA is TGTGCCATCAGTGAGGTGATTGGGACAGGGGGAAATGAGCAGTTCTTC.

The table lists this clone with a count of one. The rearrangement uses TRBV27 and TRBJ2-5, with 9 bases that match TRBD2. CDR3 length: 18 amino acids. Germline loops: CDR1 MNHEY, CDR2 SMNVEV (reference sequence). J lost 5 bases, V lost 8 bases, and 21 bases had no gene match. In DNA form, the CDR3 reads TGTGCCAGCTCCCAGCGGGCTAGCGGGGATGGTTGGGTGGAGACCCAGTACTTC. It specifies CASSQRASGDGWVETQYF.

This chain links TRBV6-4 with TRBJ1-2; 7 bases match TRBD1. This CDR3 is 17 amino acids long. Germline V lookup: CDR1 MRHNA, CDR2 SNTAGT. Losses at the gene ends were 0 bases for V and 4 bases for J; bases not matched to a gene: 11. The CDR3 nucleotides are TGTGCCAGCAGTGACTCTTTTAAGGGGGCTTTCGGCTATGGCTACACCTTC. Its translation is CASSDSFKGAFGYGYTF.

The chain uses TRBV6-5 and TRBJ2-7; 8 nucleotides align to TRBD2. The V gene end was trimmed by 0 bases and the J gene end by 5 bases; junction bases not matched to a gene: 9. The CDR3 spans 16 residues. Germline V gives CDR1 MNHEY, CDR2 SVGAGI. In DNA form, the CDR3 reads TGTGCCAGCAGTTACTCACCGTGGACGGGAGGGAACGAGCAGTACTTC. Its translation is CASSYSPWTGGNEQYF.

The rearrangement joins TRBV7-2 to TRBJ2-7, with 9 bases aligning to TRBD1. This CDR3 has 16 amino acids. V shed 5 bases and J 2 bases; nucleotides not matched to a gene: 10. CDR1 is SGHTA and CDR2 is FQGNSA in the germline V gene. The CDR3 coding sequence is TGTGCCAGCAGCAAAGAACAGGGGGCGCTTACCTACGAGCAGTACTTC. This encodes CASSKEQGALTYEQYF.

The V and J genes are TRBV27 and TRBJ2-3; D not resolved. This CDR3 region has 14 residues. Germline V lookup: CDR1 MNHEY, CDR2 SMNVEV (reference sequence). Trimming cost V 2 bases and J 6 bases, with 12 bases left between them. The CDR3, as DNA: TGTGCCAGCAGTTTAAATCAAGTGAGGGATACGCAGTATTTT. It translates to CASSLNQVRDTQYF.

The V and J genes are TRBV6-4 and TRBJ2-1; maybe TRBD2 (5 bases). The germline V gene has CDR1 MRHNA and CDR2 SNTAGT. Trimming left V 2 bases short and J 8 bases short, with 10 bases between. The CDR3 spans 13 residues. CDR3 amino acids: CASSDTTRDEQFF. In nucleotides, the CDR3 is TGTGCCAGCAGTGACACAACTAGGGATGAGCAGTTCTTC.

V usage is TRBV3-1 (or the pseudogene TRBV3-2) and J usage is TRBJ2-7, with 7 bases aligning to TRBD1. CDR3 length equals 14 residues. Per the germline V gene, CDR1 is LGHDT and CDR2 is YNNKEL (reference sequence). After removal of 1 base from V and 6 bases from J, the junction contained 6 bases not matched to a gene. The CDR3 DNA is TGTGCCAGCAGCCAAGGGGGACAGTCTCGCGAGCAGTACTTC. Protein product: CASSQGGQSREQYF.

This chain links TRBV18 with TRBJ2-2; tentatively, D is TRBD2 (6 bases). CDR3 length: 15 residues. Trimming left V 3 bases short and J 4 bases short, with 12 bases between. The germline CDR1 and CDR2 sequences are KGHSH and LQKENI. The CDR3 nucleotides are TGTGCCAGCTCACCGTCGGGGGTGCTCACCGGGGAGCTGTTTTTT. It codes for CASSPSGVLTGELFF.

The chain recombines TRBV5-1 with TRBJ1-5; tentative D call: TRBD1 (6 bases). The CDR3 spans 19 residues. Germline CDR1 reads SGHRS; CDR2 reads YFSETQ. Trimming took off 4 bases at V and 1 base at J, with 24 bases between the two ends. The CDR3 DNA reads as TGCGCCAGCAGCAGTAGGGACATAAAGGCGAAGGTAAGCAATCAGCCCCAGCATTTT. It encodes CASSSRDIKAKVSNQPQHF. The whole variable domain, remainder taken from reference TRBV5-1 and TRBJ1-5, is KAGVTQTPRYLIKTRGQQVTLSCSPISGHRSVSWYQQTPGQGLQFLFEYFSETQRNKGNFPGRFSGRQFSNSRSEMNVSTLELGDSALYLCASSSRDIKAKVSNQPQHFGDGTRLSIL.

This clone has just a few counts. The chain combines TRBV7-2 with TRBJ2-1; TRBD2 matches 16 bases. There are 19 residues in the CDR3. CDR1 SGHTA and CDR2 FQGNSA come from the germline V gene. Trimming at V came to 4 bases and at J to 3 bases, leaving 9 bases not matched to a gene. CDR3 amino acids: CASSSLGLAGGGIYNEQFF. In DNA form, the CDR3 reads TGTGCCAGCAGCTCGTTGGGACTAGCGGGAGGGGGTATCTACAATGAGCAGTTCTTC.

The rearrangement links TRBV18 to TRBJ1-2; no clear D. Germline values: CDR1 KGHSH, CDR2 LQKENI. The CDR3 contains 14 residues. Between the trimmed V and J ends, which lost 0 bases and 0 bases, there was a span of 5 bases. CDR3 nucleotide sequence: TGTGCCAGCTCACCACCGAACTCTAACTATGGCTACACCTTC. Its protein product is CASSPPNSNYGYTF.

The J gene is TRBJ2-3, the V gene TRBV10-3; no firm D call. Looked up from germline, CDR1 is ENHRY and CDR2 is SYGVKD. The CDR3 consists of 13 residues. Trimming left V 10 bases short and J 6 bases short, with 17 bases between. The CDR3 loop is CATGRKETDTQYF. The CDR3 DNA is TGTGCCACCGGTAGGAAGGAGACCGATACGCAGTATTTT.

The chain recombines TRBV7-2 with TRBJ1-2, with unresolved D. V lost 5 bases and J 1 base, leaving 8 bases between the germline ends. This CDR3 contains 13 residues. Germline values: CDR1 SGHTA, CDR2 FQGNSA. This chain's CDR3 is CASSPEINYGYTF. Written as DNA, the CDR3 is TGTGCCAGCAGCCCGGAGATTAACTATGGCTACACCTTC. The complete variable domain, with remaining parts taken from reference TRBV7-2 and TRBJ1-2, reads GAGVSQSPSNKVTEKGKDVELRCDPISGHTALYWYRQSLGQGLEFLIYFQGNSAPDKSGLPSDRFSAERTGGSVSTLTIQRTQQEDSAVYLCASSPEINYGYTFGSGTRLTVV.

V and J are TRBV5-1 and TRBJ2-3; 9 bases line up with TRBD1. Germline V gene lookup returns CDR1 SGHRS and CDR2 YFSETQ. The V and J ends lost 3 bases and 8 bases, in that order; junction bases with no gene match: 7. The CDR3 is 14 residues long. CDR3 nucleotides: TGCGCCAGCAGCTCTGGGACAGGGACTACTACGCAGTATTTT. It encodes CASSSGTGTTTQYF.

The chain uses TRBV5-1 and TRBJ1-3; possibly TRBD1 for D (5 bases). Germline V gene data show CDR1 as SGHRS and CDR2 as YFSETQ. V lost 0 bases, J lost 4 bases, and 11 bases lay in between. The CDR3 has 15 amino acids. The CDR3 DNA reads TGCGCCAGCAGCTTGGAAGGGACTGCAGGAAACACCATATATTTT. This translates into CASSLEGTAGNTIYF. Together with reference TRBV5-1 and TRBJ1-3, the CDR3 gives the full variable domain: KAGVTQTPRYLIKTRGQQVTLSCSPISGHRSVSWYQQTPGQGLQFLFEYFSETQRNKGNFPGRFSGRQFSNSRSEMNVSTLELGDSALYLCASSLEGTAGNTIYFGEGSWLTVV.

The V gene is TRBV7-2, the J gene TRBJ1-5; TRBD1 agrees at 9 bases. Germline V gives CDR1 SGHTA, CDR2 FQGNSA. The CDR3 sequence is 15 residues long. With 4 bases clipped from V and 7 bases from J, the junction kept 8 bases outside the gene matches. CDR3 bases: TGTGCCAGCAGCTCCCGCGGGACAGGGAGGCAGCCCCAGCATTTT. This codes for CASSSRGTGRQPQHF.

The chain carries TRBV7-3 and TRBJ2-7; D is possibly TRBD1 (5 bases). The CDR3 sequence is 13 residues long. V lost 5 bases to trimming and J lost 6 bases, with 14 bases between them. Germline V gene sequence: CDR1 SGHTA, CDR2 FQGTGA. The CDR3 protein is CASSEQATGEQYF. In nucleotides, the CDR3 is TGTGCCAGCAGCGAACAGGCTACGGGCGAGCAGTACTTC.

V gene TRBV5-4 combines with J gene TRBJ1-1; TRBD1 agrees at 9 bases. Trimming took 0 bases from V and 4 from J; bases not matched to a gene: 4. The CDR3 is 15 amino acids. From germline, CDR1 is SGHNT and CDR2 YYREEE (reference sequence). The CDR3 spells CASSLEGQGGTEAFF. The CDR3 coding sequence is TGTGCCAGCAGCTTGGAGGGACAGGGCGGCACTGAAGCTTTCTTT.

The V gene is TRBV11-2, the J gene TRBJ2-1; TRBD2 aligns across 9 bases. This CDR3 is built from 15 residues. The germline CDR1 and CDR2 sequences are SGHAT and FQNNGV. V was clipped by 2 bases and J by 4 bases; unmatched bases: 3. This CDR3 is CASSLFSGGYNEQFF. The CDR3, as DNA: TGTGCCAGCAGCTTATTCAGCGGGGGGTACAATGAGCAGTTCTTC.

On this clone itself: Its ends do not fully match the called genes, so a read error is possible. The J gene is TRBJ2-1, the V gene TRBV7-9, with D possibly being TRBD2 (6 bases). The CDR3 extends over 14 amino acids. From germline, CDR1 is SEHNR and CDR2 FQNEAQ (reference sequence). The CDR3 loop is CASSLDSSSEIPIF. CDR3 DNA sequence: TGTGCCAGCAGCTTAGATTCCTCTAGCGAGATACCGATCTTC. Drawing the rest from reference TRBV7-9 and TRBJ2-1, the complete variable domain is DTGVSQNPRHKITKRGQNVTFRCDPISEHNRLYWYRQTLGQGPEFLTYFQNEAQLEKSRLLSDRFSAERPKGSFSTLEIQRTEQGDSAMYLCASSLDSSSEIPIFGPGTRLTVL.

This chain connects TRBV19 to TRBJ2-2; 7 bases agree with TRBD1. This CDR3 contains 13 residues. V shed 7 bases and J 3 bases; nucleotides not matched to a gene: 2. Germline loops: CDR1 LNHDA, CDR2 SQIVND (reference sequence). The CDR3, as DNA: TGTGCCAGTAACAGGGGCGACACCGGGGAGCTGTTTTTT. This gives the protein CASNRGDTGELFF.

The chain recombines TRBV5-1 with TRBJ2-7; 7 bases line up with TRBD2. The CDR3 length is 16 residues. V lost 2 bases and J lost 4; bases outside the gene matches: 12. The germline V gene has CDR1 SGHRS and CDR2 YFSETQ. The CDR3 spells CASSLAGRGAAYEQYF. The CDR3 DNA sequence: TGCGCCAGCAGCTTAGCGGGGAGGGGAGCGGCTTACGAGCAGTACTTC.

This clone showed up just once. This chain links TRBV7-9 with TRBJ2-6; D ambiguous. The CDR3 contains 15 residues. Germline CDR1 and CDR2: SEHNR and FQNEAQ (reference sequence). V lost 3 bases and J lost 4, with 10 bases in between. Here the CDR3 DNA reads TGTGCCAGCAGCTTCCGATTGGGCGGGGCCAACGTCCTGACTTTC. It translates to CASSFRLGGANVLTF.

The chain links TRBV11-2 to TRBJ2-7, with D possibly TRBD2 on 7 matching bases. CDR1 SGHAT and CDR2 FQNNGV come from the germline V gene. The CDR3 loop spans 12 amino acids. V was trimmed by 5 bases and J by 5 bases, leaving 10 bases between them. The CDR3: CASSRGAHEQYF. CDR3 bases: TGTGCCAGCAGCCGGGGGGCCCACGAGCAGTACTTC.